These 27 T cell receptor beta chains originate from one sample sequenced in a study of a mutant IDH1 vaccine in newly diagnosed glioma. The repertoire was sequenced with immunoSEQ multiplex PCR; TCRdb's copy has only in-frame clones and lacks some. The sample lists 40,000 to 65,000 clones; around 80% were seen once. Time point in this sample: week 5, during vaccination. All doses held 300 ug of mutant IDH1 20-mer peptide, with topical imiquimod. These receptors have no identified antigens. Sequenced here: PBMCs, sampled from a glioma patient whose treatment included an IDH1 peptide vaccine. These receptors came from a woman in her 40s with glioma.

V gene TRBV7-3 combines with J gene TRBJ1-1; D gene unclear. CDR1 and CDR2 from the germline V gene are SGHTA and FQGTGA. CDR3 size: 17 residues. V was cut by 4 bases and J by 4 bases, with 22 bases left in between. The CDR3 coding sequence is TGTGCCAGCAGCTCGATACCGTCCGGAGGAGTACCCACTGAAGCTTTCTTT. Encoded protein: CASSSIPSGGVPTEAFF.

The chain has TRBV6-5 and TRBJ1-3; 10 bases align to TRBD1. The CDR3 is 15 amino acids. The ends lost 4 bases at V and 5 bases at J; junction bases unmatched: 5. CDR1 MNHEY and CDR2 SVGAGI come from the germline V gene. CDR3 sequence reads: CASSSTGGFRNTIYF. As DNA, the CDR3 is TGTGCCAGCAGTTCGACAGGGGGCTTTAGAAACACCATATATTTT.

This clone has a single count. The chain is built from TRBV9 and TRBJ2-6; D is perhaps TRBD2 (5 bases). V was trimmed by 1 base and J by 0 bases, leaving 11 bases between them. Germline V gene data show CDR1 as SGDLS and CDR2 as YYNGEE. The CDR3 contains 17 residues. In nucleotides, the CDR3 is TGTGCCAGCAGCGTATCCGGACTGCGCTCTGGGGCCAACGTCCTGACTTTC. Translation: CASSVSGLRSGANVLTF.

This clone was seen a handful of times. This chain joins TRBV7-9 and TRBJ2-1; TRBD1 might be the D (6 bases). The CDR3 sequence is 15 residues long. V was shortened by 1 base and J by 13 bases, with 20 bases between the two germline ends. From germline, CDR1 is SEHNR and CDR2 FQNEAQ (reference sequence). Written as DNA, the CDR3 is TGTGCCAGCAGCTTAGAGTCAGGGGTATCAATGAGACAGTTCTTC. This translates into CASSLESGVSMRQFF.

This clone showed up just a few times. V gene TRBV10-1 combines with J gene TRBJ2-2, with unresolved D. Germline V gene sequence: CDR1 WNHNN, CDR2 SYGVQD (reference sequence). V was pared by 0 bases and J by 7 bases, with 9 bases between. The CDR3 is 14 residues long. This CDR3 reads CASSESPADGELFF. The CDR3 DNA reads TGCGCCAGCAGTGAGTCCCCCGCCGACGGGGAGCTGTTTTTT.

The chain has TRBV5-1 and TRBJ1-6, with TRBD1 identical over 7 bases. The CDR3 runs 15 residues. CDR1 is SGHRS, CDR2 YFSETQ, per germline. V lost 0 bases and J lost 8; bases outside the gene matches: 5. CDR3 sequence reads: CASSLEVTGDSPLHF. CDR3 bases: TGCGCCAGCAGCTTGGAGGTCACAGGGGATTCACCCCTCCACTTT.

The chain employs TRBV5-1 and TRBJ1-1; D unresolved. The germline V gene has CDR1 SGHRS and CDR2 YFSETQ. V was cut by 1 base and J by 2 bases, with 12 bases left in between. The CDR3 covers 15 residues. The CDR3 region has the DNA TGCGCCAGCAGCTTGCTCTGGGTCGGTAACACTGAAGCTTTCTTT. Protein: CASSLLWVGNTEAFF.

This chain connects TRBV7-9 to TRBJ2-5; possible D gene TRBD1, 6 bases. Germline CDR1 SEHNR, CDR2 FQNEAQ (reference sequence). V lost 3 bases and J lost 5, with 10 bases in between. The CDR3 has 13 residues. The CDR3 is CASSFRRGETQYF. The CDR3 nucleotides are TGTGCCAGCAGCTTTAGAAGGGGGGAGACCCAGTACTTC.

J is TRBJ1-3 and V is TRBV29-1; tentatively, D is TRBD1 (5 bases). V was shortened by 7 bases and J by 0 bases, with 16 bases between the two germline ends. This CDR3 is 15 amino acids long. The germline CDR1 and CDR2 sequences are SQVTM and ANQGSEA. This chain's CDR3 is CSASVGAFSGNTIYF. The CDR3 bases are TGCAGCGCCTCGGTAGGGGCCTTCTCTGGAAACACCATATATTTT.

The chain couples TRBV19 to TRBJ2-1; D remains ambiguous. This CDR3 is built from 15 residues. Germline V CDR1 and CDR2: LNHDA, SQIVND (reference sequence). Trimming cost V 0 bases and J 3 bases, with 9 bases left between them. The CDR3 DNA follows: TGTGCCAGTAGTATAGAGGGAACAAACTACAATGAGCAGTTCTTC. It translates to CASSIEGTNYNEQFF.

A few counts support this clone. The V and J genes are TRBV7-2 and TRBJ1-1, with a possible D match to TRBD1 (5 bases). Trimming took 8 bases from V and 0 from J, leaving 10 bases between them. This CDR3 comprises 13 residues. Germline CDR1 is SGHTA and CDR2 is FQGNSA. CDR3 region: CASGMGVNTEAFF. As DNA, the CDR3 is TGTGCCAGCGGCATGGGGGTGAACACTGAAGCTTTCTTT.

This chain joins TRBV15 and TRBJ2-5; D is ambiguous. V dropped 0 bases and J dropped 1 base, with 12 bases sitting between them. The CDR3 totals 16 residues. CDR1 and CDR2 (germline): LNHNV, YYDKDF (reference sequence). CDR3 loop: CATSRDPSGIQETQYF. The DNA of the CDR3 is TGTGCCACCAGCAGAGACCCCTCCGGAATCCAAGAGACCCAGTACTTC.

The chain is built from TRBV7-2 and TRBJ2-7; tentatively, D is TRBD2 (5 bases). The V gene lost 2 bases and the J gene lost 2 bases, with 10 bases spanning the gap. Germline loops: CDR1 SGHTA, CDR2 FQGNSA. The CDR3 covers 14 residues. The CDR3 is CASSLNAGPYEQYF. In DNA, the CDR3 is TGTGCCAGCAGCTTAAATGCGGGTCCCTACGAGCAGTACTTC.

The rearrangement uses TRBV12-5 and TRBJ1-2; D uncertain. Germline V lookup: CDR1 LGHNT, CDR2 FRNRAP. Trimming removed 5 bases at V and 0 bases at J, with 13 bases between. The CDR3 is 15 amino acids. CDR3 coding DNA: TGTGCTAGTGGTCCCCCCCTGTTAGCTAACTATGGCTACACCTTC. As protein: CASGPPLLANYGYTF.

This chain joins TRBV13 and TRBJ2-7, with 7 bases identical to TRBD2. CDR3 length equals 13 residues. CDR1 PRHDT and CDR2 FYEKMQ come from the germline V gene (reference sequence). V was clipped by 5 bases and J by 6 bases; unmatched bases: 7. In DNA form, the CDR3 reads TGTGCCAGCAGCCTCCTTGAGCGGGGCGAGCAGTACTTC. This encodes CASSLLERGEQYF.

As DNA, the CDR3 is TGTGCCAGCTCACCTTGGGAAGGGGGCGCGACCGGGGAGCTGTTTTTT. Protein product: CASSPWEGGATGELFF. The chain is built from TRBV28 and TRBJ2-2; 7 nucleotides line up with TRBD1. V was clipped by 8 bases and J by 5 bases; unmatched bases: 14. Germline CDR1 MDHEN, CDR2 SYDVKM. The CDR3 contains 16 residues.

The V gene is TRBV9, the J gene TRBJ1-2; 9 nucleotides line up with TRBD1. The CDR3 extends over 18 amino acids. Germline CDR1 reads SGDLS; CDR2 reads YYNGEE. Trimming took 2 bases from V and 3 from J; bases not matched to a gene: 14. The DNA for the CDR3 is TGTGCCAGCAGCGTTTCCGGGACAGGGAGGGTAGGTCACTATGGCTACACCTTC. Protein sequence: CASSVSGTGRVGHYGYTF.

About this clone itself: The same CDR3 arises from other DNA sequences in this sample as well. The chain has TRBV15 and TRBJ2-6, with D possibly matching TRBD1 (5 bases). This CDR3 has 16 residues. Germline V gene lookup returns CDR1 LNHNV and CDR2 YYDKDF (reference sequence). V was cut by 0 bases and J by 4 bases, with 10 bases left in between. This CDR3 is CATSRDQGSGANVLTF. CDR3 coding DNA: TGTGCCACCAGCAGAGACCAGGGATCCGGGGCCAACGTCCTGACTTTC.

V gene TRBV7-2 combines with J gene TRBJ2-1; 7 bases fit TRBD1. The CDR3 length is 15 residues. In germline, CDR1 is SGHTA, CDR2 FQGNSA. Trimming removed 5 bases from V and 2 bases from J; junction bases left unmatched: 6. The CDR3 coding sequence is TGTGCCAGCAGCCCGGGACAGCTTCCCTACAATGAGCAGTTCTTC. Its translation: CASSPGQLPYNEQFF.

The V and J genes are TRBV15 and TRBJ1-5; D not resolved. V was clipped by 4 bases and J by 4 bases, with 11 bases between them. This CDR3 has 14 amino acids. Germline V CDR1 and CDR2: LNHNV, YYDKDF (reference sequence). The CDR3 protein is CATSKRAANQPQHF. In nucleotides, the CDR3 is TGTGCCACCAGCAAACGAGCGGCAAATCAGCCCCAGCATTTT. Based on the CDR3 plus reference TRBV15 and TRBJ1-5, the full variable domain is DAMVIQNPRYQVTQFGKPVTLSCSQTLNHNVMYWYQQKSSQAPKLLFHYYDKDFNNEADTPDNFQSRRPNTSFCFLDIRSPGLGDTAMYLCATSKRAANQPQHFGDGTRLSIL.

The chain joins TRBV30 to TRBJ1-2, with TRBD1 as a possible D gene (6 bases). Germline V gives CDR1 GTSNPN, CDR2 SVGIG (reference sequence). The CDR3 length is 13 residues. Trimming removed 3 bases from V and 8 bases from J, with 16 bases in between. In DNA, the CDR3 is TGTGCCTGGAGACCCCTCCCGACAGGCGGCTACACCTTC. Amino acids: CAWRPLPTGGYTF.

The chain uses TRBV11-3 and TRBJ2-5; TRBD1 might be the D (5 bases). Trimming left V 8 bases short and J 0 bases short, with 10 bases between. The V gene's germline CDR1 is SGHNT and CDR2 YENEEA. There are 13 residues in the CDR3. CDR3 bases: TGTGCCAGCTCTCAGGGTAACCAAGAGACCCAGTACTTC. It specifies CASSQGNQETQYF.

The chain carries TRBV6-6 and TRBJ1-2; D may be TRBD1 (5 bases). Trimming took 5 bases from V and 6 from J, leaving 19 bases between them. CDR1 is MNHNY, CDR2 SVGAGI, per germline (reference sequence). This CDR3 has 15 residues. CDR3 sequence reads: CASSTSGGSQNGYTF. The CDR3 DNA follows: TGTGCCAGCAGTACCTCTGGGGGATCACAGAATGGCTACACCTTC.

The chain links TRBV7-9 to TRBJ2-2; tentative D call: TRBD2 (7 bases). V lost 5 bases, J lost 3 bases, and 16 bases lay in between. CDR3 length: 16 amino acids. CDR1 is SEHNR, CDR2 FQNEAQ, per germline (reference sequence). The CDR3 DNA reads TGTGCCAGCAGCCCGCCTCGGGGGGCGGACACCGGGGAGCTGTTTTTT. Translating it yields CASSPPRGADTGELFF.

This chain connects TRBV7-9 to TRBJ2-2, with D unclear. Per the germline V gene, CDR1 is SEHNR and CDR2 is FQNEAQ (reference sequence). Trimming took 6 bases from V and 2 from J, leaving 10 bases between them. The CDR3 covers 14 residues. CDR3 sequence (DNA): TGTGCCAGCAGGCTATACAGCAACACCGGGGAGCTGTTTTTT. Protein product: CASRLYSNTGELFF.

J is TRBJ2-7 and V is TRBV6-5, with TRBD2 matching over 11 bases. CDR3 length equals 15 residues. Losses at the gene ends were 6 bases for V and 3 bases for J; bases not matched to a gene: 7. Germline CDR1 MNHEY, CDR2 SVGAGI. In DNA form, the CDR3 reads TGTGCCAGCAGGAGGAGCGGGACTAGCGGCTACGAGCAGTACTTC. This encodes CASRRSGTSGYEQYF.

The chain links TRBV30 to TRBJ1-6; unclear D gene. CDR3 length: 13 residues. V lost 2 bases, J lost 10 bases, and 12 bases lay in between. The germline CDR1 and CDR2 sequences are GTSNPN and SVGIG (reference sequence). CDR3 protein: CAWSLDQGSPLHF. DNA of the CDR3: TGTGCCTGGAGTTTGGACCAAGGATCACCCCTCCACTTT. Combining the CDR3 with reference TRBV30 and TRBJ1-6 gives the whole variable domain SQTIHQWPATLVQPVGSPLSLECTVEGTSNPNLYWYRQAAGRGLQLLFYSVGIGQISSEVPQNLSASRPQDRQFILSSKKLLLSDSGFYLCAWSLDQGSPLHFGNGTRLTVT.